This is a list of T cell receptor beta chains from one sample in a study of long-term antiretroviral therapy in people with HIV. Repertoires were generated with immunoSEQ multiplex PCR, while TCRdb's copy carries only in-frame clones and drops some. The table has roughly 39,000 clones, 86% seen once. The source material was unsorted PBMCs, sampled just before starting antiretroviral therapy. Receptors were obtained from a woman aged 18-29 years with HIV. CDR3s include the opening cysteine and the closing phenylalanine or tryptophan. Each record gives: clone size, J gene, V gene, D gene, CDR3 DNA, CDR3 protein. A D gene is named only where the DNA matches it firmly. Clone size appears in some rows only: once, few, many, or a class for an expanded clone.

. | TRBJ2-1 | TRBV9 | . | TGTGCCAGCAATCAGGGCAGGGAAGACAATGAGCAGTTCTTC | CASNQGREDNEQFF
. | TRBJ2-1 | TRBV28 | . | TGTGCCAGCAGTTCCCGGGATTCGACTCACAATGAGCAGTTCTTC | CASSSRDSTHNEQFF
. | TRBJ1-1 | TRBV19 | . | TGTGCCAGTAGTACCGACGCGGACGGGAGGAACACTGAAGCTTTCTTT | CASSTDADGRNTEAFF
. | TRBJ2-7 | TRBV10-3 | . | TGTGCCATCAGTGACGACAGTTTCCCCTACGAGCAGTACTTC | CAISDDSFPYEQYF
few | TRBJ2-2 | TRBV4-3 | TRBD2 | TGCGCCAGCAGCCAAGATAATAGCGGGGCATTGAACACCGGGGAGCTGTTTTTT | CASSQDNSGALNTGELFF
. | TRBJ2-2 | TRBV7-3 | . | TGTGCCAGCAGCTTAGTATCCGGGACCCTTCTCGGGGAGCTGTTTTTT | CASSLVSGTLLGELFF
. | TRBJ2-5 | TRBV4-1 | . | TGCGCCAGCCAGCAGGCGGTGGCGGCGGCTCGAGAGACCCAGTACTTC | CASQQAVAAARETQYF
. | TRBJ2-3 | TRBV5-1 | . | TGCGCCAGCAGCTTAGAGCGGACTAGCACAGATACGCAGTATTTT | CASSLERTSTDTQYF
. | TRBJ2-7 | TRBV9 | TRBD2 | TGTGCCAGCAGCGTAGGGGGGAGGGTTGACGAGCAGTACTTC | CASSVGGRVDEQYF
. | TRBJ2-3 | TRBV27 | . | TGTGCCAGCAGTTTCCAAGGAGATACGCAGTATTTT | CASSFQGDTQYF
once | TRBJ2-7 | TRBV4-3 | . | TGCGCCAGCAGCCAAGATCTGTTACAGCGCTCCTACGAGCAGTACTTC | CASSQDLLQRSYEQYF